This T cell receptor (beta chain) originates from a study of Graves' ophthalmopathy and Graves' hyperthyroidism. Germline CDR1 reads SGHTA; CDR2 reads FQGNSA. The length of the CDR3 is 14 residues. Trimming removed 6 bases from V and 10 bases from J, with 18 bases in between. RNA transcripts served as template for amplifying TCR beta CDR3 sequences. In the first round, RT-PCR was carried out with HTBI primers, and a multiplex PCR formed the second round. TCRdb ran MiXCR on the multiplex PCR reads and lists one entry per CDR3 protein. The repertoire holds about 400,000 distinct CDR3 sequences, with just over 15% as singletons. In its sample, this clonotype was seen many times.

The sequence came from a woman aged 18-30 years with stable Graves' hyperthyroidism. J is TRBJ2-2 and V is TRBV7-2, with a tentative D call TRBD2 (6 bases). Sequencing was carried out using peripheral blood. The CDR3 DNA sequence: TGTGCCAGCAGGTCACCGGGACTCCCAGAGGAGCTGTTTTTT. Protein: CASRSPGLPEELFF.